Listed below are T cell receptor beta chains from one sample, sequenced in a study of blood T cells in healthy people across ages. Each CDR3 protein gets one entry after TCRdb re-called the 5' RACE reads with MiXCR. The sample includes 1.8 million or so distinct CDR3 sequences, approximately 39% of them seen just once. Specimen: blood. These receptors originate from a human donor in good health. CDR3s include the opening cysteine and the closing phenylalanine or tryptophan. Each record gives: V gene, J gene, clone size, D gene, CDR3 DNA, CDR3 protein. The D gene is left open where the match is weak. Size is omitted from some rows. Given values are once, few, many or a class for expanded clones.

>TRBV20-1|TRBJ2-7|many|NA
TGCAGTGCTAGTCGTACACGGACCTACGAGCAGTACTTC
CSASRTRTYEQYF
>TRBV3-1|TRBJ2-3|few|TRBD2
TGTGCCAGCAGTTACGGACTAGTGGCAGATACGCAGTATTTT
CASSYGLVADTQYF
>TRBV6-6|TRBJ2-7|few|NA
TGTGCCAGCACTCTCCGCTCGGGCACACGGCAGTACTTC
CASTLRSGTRQYF
>TRBV20-1|TRBJ2-3|few|NA
TGCAGTGCTAGCTCTCCGGACTCGTACACAGATACGCAGTATTTT
CSASSPDSYTDTQYF
>TRBV7-3|TRBJ2-1|NA|NA
TGTGCCAGCAGCTTAAACGACGACAATGAGCAGTTCTTC
CASSLNDDNEQFF
>TRBV7-2|TRBJ2-1|few|TRBD2
TGTGCCAGCAGCTTAGCTGGTGTTTTAGCGGGTGGCTACAATGAGCAGTTCTTC
CASSLAGVLAGGYNEQFF
>TRBV6-1|TRBJ2-7|NA|TRBD2
TGTGCCAGCAGTTTTCAACCGGGGGGAACGAGCTCCTACGAGCAGTACTTC
CASSFQPGGTSSYEQYF
>TRBV7-2|TRBJ2-4|NA|TRBD2
TGCGCCAGCAGCTTTTCTAGCGGGGGGGCCAAAAACATTCAGTACTTC
CASSFSSGGAKNIQYF
>TRBV6-2/TRBV6-3|TRBJ1-1|NA|NA
TGTGCCAGCAGATTAACATTGGCCACTGAAGCTTTCTTT
CASRLTLATEAFF
>TRBV29-1|TRBJ2-7|many|NA
TGCAGCGGCCGCACAGCAGACTCCTACGAGCAGTACTTC
CSGRTADSYEQYF
>TRBV9|TRBJ1-2|NA|NA
TGTGCCAGCAGCGTAGGGAGTGGGAGCTATGGCTACACCTTC
CASSVGSGSYGYTF
>TRBV14|TRBJ1-2|NA|NA
TGTGCCAGCAGCCAAGTCCCGGGGCCGGGGGACTATGGCTACACCTTC
CASSQVPGPGDYGYTF
>TRBV5-1|TRBJ1-1|few|NA
TGCGCCAGCAGCGTGGGGCCACCTTGGGAGGGGGTCACTGAAGCTTTCTTT
CASSVGPPWEGVTEAFF
>TRBV20-1|TRBJ2-1|few|NA
TGCAGTGTCGATGAGAGGGGGGAACTTAATGAGCAGTTCTTC
CSVDERGELNEQFF
>TRBV28|TRBJ2-1|few|NA
TGTGCCAGCAGTTTATTACAGGAAATTCGCGTGAAGGATGAGCAGTTCTTC
CASSLLQEIRVKDEQFF
>TRBV6-5|TRBJ1-2|NA|NA
TGTGCCAGCATTAAGACCCCAGGGGATTACGCTAACTATGGCTACACCTTC
CASIKTPGDYANYGYTF
>TRBV7-2|TRBJ2-7|NA|NA
TGTGCCAGCAGCTTTGAAACGGGCTCCTCCTACGAGCAGTACTTC
CASSFETGSSYEQYF
>TRBV20-1|TRBJ2-1|few|TRBD2
TGCAGTGCTAGAGTAGGTAGCGGGAGGAATGAGCAGTTCTTC
CSARVGSGRNEQFF
>TRBV7-2|TRBJ1-1|NA|NA
TGTGCCAGCAGCCGCCCGGGCCTGAACACTGAAGCTTTCTTT
CASSRPGLNTEAFF
>TRBV18|TRBJ1-2|NA|NA
TGTGCCAGCTCACCACGGAAGGGTATGGAAGGCTACACCTTC
CASSPRKGMEGYTF
>TRBV6-5|TRBJ1-5|NA|NA
TGTGCCAGCAGCTGGACAGTTGGACAGCCCCAGCATTTT
CASSWTVGQPQHF
>TRBV7-9|TRBJ2-3|once|TRBD1
TGTGCCAGCAGCATAAACCAGGACAGGGACACAGATACGCAGTATTTT
CASSINQDRDTDTQYF
>TRBV28|TRBJ2-7|NA|TRBD2
TGTGCCAGCAGGTTGGGGTTGGGGGGGAGCTCCTACGAGCAGTACTTC
CASRLGLGGSSYEQYF
>TRBV2|TRBJ2-7|NA|TRBD2
TGTGCCACTTCGAATGCGGGGGGAGGGGACGAGCAGTACTTC
CATSNAGGGDEQYF
>TRBV13|TRBJ2-1|NA|NA
TGTGCCGGCAGCCAACCCTCCGATGGCAGCCCTGGGAATGAGCAGTTCTTC
CAGSQPSDGSPGNEQFF
>TRBV6-1|TRBJ2-7|NA|NA
TGTGCCAGCAGGGAGGATCGTGGGACATCCTCCTACAATGAGCAGTACTTC
CASREDRGTSSYNEQYF
>TRBV6-6|TRBJ2-1|few|TRBD2
TGTGCCAGCAGTTACTCGGGAGGGACTAGCTATGGAAATGAGCAGTTCTTC
CASSYSGGTSYGNEQFF
>TRBV28|TRBJ1-2|NA|NA
TGTGCCAGCAGTTTACGGGCAGGGACTGGCTACACCTTC
CASSLRAGTGYTF